This T cell receptor (beta chain) was captured by sequencing in a study of post-analysis software for immune sequencing data (dated by TCRdb to the mid-2010s). As for the study more broadly: Recorded disease courses included relapsing-remitting, secondary progressive and progressive-relapsing multiple sclerosis, with some patients lacking subtype annotation. The patient repertoires were compared against around eleven previously published healthy control repertoires obtained from donors aged about 6 to 28 years. A subset of samples was prepared in parallel using single-end sample barcoding, then pooled and co-amplified after Illumina adapter ligation. Study-wide findings and limitations: When samples were clustered directly using the F measure, samples prepared in the same batch co-clustered strongly, which prompted a batch-effect correction. Multiple sclerosis patients had significantly lower normalized Chao1 diversity than controls, a result that suggests substantial peripheral T-cell clonal expansion. Patients showed significantly higher frequencies than controls for about 5 TRBV segments, among them TRBV5-6, TRBV5-1 and TRBV20-1. The multiple sclerosis patient group was slightly younger than the control group.

Concerning this clonotype itself: This receptor's antigen is unknown. Base qualities were left out, and no much larger clone turns up one base away.

The CDR3 runs 16 residues from the cysteine to the phenylalanine. Kept here is only the CDR3 DNA, which spans 48 bases and is read in frame from base 1. Relative to germline, V is 2 bases shorter and J is 1 base shorter, with 14 bases between their ends. CDR1 LGHDT and CDR2 YNNKEL were looked up in the germline V gene (reference sequence). To prepare the library, PCR was applied. Sequencer: Illumina HiSeq 2500. To reduce PCR and sequencing biases, unique molecular identifiers were incorporated into the TCR beta cDNA libraries. Per 1 to 10 million input T cells, some 500,000 cDNA molecules were obtained, such that each molecule approximated one T cell. The patient libraries were prepared and sequenced using the same protocol as the earlier healthy control dataset. Within a given batch, samples were prepared together, multiplexed and sequenced on the same HiSeq lane. From the authors' description of their analysis: MIGEC was used to process the raw barcoded reads, and molecular identifier groups with only a single read were discarded before consensus assembly and CDR3 extraction. VDJtools was used for post-analysis of the clonotype tables, and diversity was normalized by down-sampling every dataset to the size of the smallest sample. In repertoire overlap clustering, CDR3 amino acid sequences, but not nucleotide sequences, were matched to correct batch-related cross-sample contamination. Starting from the raw public reads, TCRdb applied fastp trimming at Q25, assembled clones with MiXCR and retained in-frame beta chains. Each CDR3 protein gets just one entry, which takes the most common genes and DNA from the rows behind it. TCRdb's processing, not the authors', yielded these V and J calls. Recorded for this sample are roughly 570,000 distinct CDR3 sequences; 30% to 40% of them occurred a single time. Of the sample, 4.5% to 7.5% falls within the top ten clones.

To demonstrate the VDJtools post-analysis software, TCR beta repertoires were profiled from the peripheral blood of some 12 young patients with multiple sclerosis. The patients with multiple sclerosis were children and adolescents between about 6 and 16 years of age. The sequence came from a girl younger than 18 with multiple sclerosis. The chain is made from TRBV3-1 and TRBJ1-2; TRBD1 is a possible D gene, resting on 6 matching bases. Sequencing was performed on blood. The CDR3 sequence is CASSQFDRSFNYGYTF. The nucleotide sequence is given as TGTGCCAGCAGCCAATTCGACAGGAGCTTTAACTATGGCTACACCTTC. Joined to the reference TRBV3-1 and TRBJ1-2 proteins, this CDR3 gives the full variable domain: DTAVSQTPKYLVTQMGNDKSIKCEQNLGHDTMYWYKQDSKKFLKIMFSYNNKELIINETVPNRFSPKSPDKAHLNLHINSLELGDSAVYFCASSQFDRSFNYGYTFGSGTRLTVV.